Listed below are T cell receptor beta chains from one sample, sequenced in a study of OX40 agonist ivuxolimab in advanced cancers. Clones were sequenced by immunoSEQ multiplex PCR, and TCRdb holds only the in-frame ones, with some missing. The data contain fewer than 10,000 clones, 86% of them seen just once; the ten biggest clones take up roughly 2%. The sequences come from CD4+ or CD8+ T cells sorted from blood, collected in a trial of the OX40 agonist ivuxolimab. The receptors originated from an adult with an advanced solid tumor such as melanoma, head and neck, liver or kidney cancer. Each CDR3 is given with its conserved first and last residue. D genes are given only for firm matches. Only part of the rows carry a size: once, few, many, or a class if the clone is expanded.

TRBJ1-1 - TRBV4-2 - CASSQDRGTSSRVNTEAFF TGTGCCAGCAGCCAAGATCGAGGAACCTCCTCAAGGGTGAACACTGAAGCTTTCTTT
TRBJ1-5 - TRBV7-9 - CASSPDGNNQPQHF TGTGCCAGCAGCCCGGACGGAAACAATCAGCCCCAGCATTTT
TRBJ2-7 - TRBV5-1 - CASSSSGGEQYF TGCGCCAGCAGCTCCTCCGGGGGCGAGCAGTACTTC
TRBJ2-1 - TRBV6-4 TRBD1 CASREGQGVSYNEQFF TGTGCCAGCAGGGAGGGACAGGGGGTCTCCTACAATGAGCAGTTCTTC
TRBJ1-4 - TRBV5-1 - CASSFQGLDNEKLFF TGCGCCAGCAGCTTCCAGGGTCTGGATAATGAAAAACTGTTTTTT
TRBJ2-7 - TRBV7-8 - CASSLVPQSSYEQYF TGTGCCAGCAGCTTAGTGCCCCAGTCCTCCTACGAGCAGTACTTC
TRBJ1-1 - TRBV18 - CASSRGSLNTEAFF TGTGCCAGCTCGCGGGGCAGCTTGAACACTGAAGCTTTCTTT
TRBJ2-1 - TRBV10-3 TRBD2 CATQGLAGGQDEQFF TGTGCCACACAAGGACTAGCGGGGGGCCAGGATGAGCAGTTCTTC
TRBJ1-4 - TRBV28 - CASSPGGSTNEKLFF TGTGCCAGTTCCCCGGGGGGTTCAACTAATGAAAAACTGTTTTTT
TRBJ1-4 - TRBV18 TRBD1 CASSLTGGTNEKLFF TGTGCCAGCTCGCTGACAGGGGGCACTAATGAAAAACTGTTTTTT
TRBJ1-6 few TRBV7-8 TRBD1 CASSLGGTVNNSPLHF TGTGCCAGCAGCTTAGGGGGGACAGTCAATAATTCACCCCTCCACTTT
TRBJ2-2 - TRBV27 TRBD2 CASSSSRGRRNTGELFF TGTGCCAGCAGTTCCTCTCGCGGGAGGCGGAACACCGGGGAGCTGTTTTTT
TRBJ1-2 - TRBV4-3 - CASSQAGYGYTF TGCGCCAGCAGCCAAGCGGGCTATGGCTACACCTTC
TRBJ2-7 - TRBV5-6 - CASSLKGREQYF TGTGCCAGCAGCTTAAAGGGGAGGGAGCAGTACTTC
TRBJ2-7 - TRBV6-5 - CASSTGASEQYF TGTGCCAGCAGTACTGGGGCTTCCGAGCAGTACTTC
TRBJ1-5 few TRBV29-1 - CSVEDGAGNQPQHF TGCAGCGTTGAAGATGGGGCGGGCAATCAGCCCCAGCATTTT
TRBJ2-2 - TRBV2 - CASSVEPDTGELFF TGTGCCAGCAGTGTGGAGCCGGACACCGGGGAGCTGTTTTTT
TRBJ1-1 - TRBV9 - CASSTTTGNTEAFF TGTGCCAGCAGCACAACTACAGGGAACACTGAAGCTTTCTTT
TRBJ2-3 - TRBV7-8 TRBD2 CASSHGRTTDTQYF TGTGCCAGCAGCCACGGGAGGACGACAGATACGCAGTATTTT
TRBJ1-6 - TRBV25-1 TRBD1 CASSTGQINNSPLHF TGTGCCAGCAGTACGGGACAGATAAATAATTCACCCCTCCACTTT
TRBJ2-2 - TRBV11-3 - CASSLETGANTGELFF TGTGCCAGCAGCCTCGAGACGGGCGCGAACACCGGGGAGCTGTTTTTT
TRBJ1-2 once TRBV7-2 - CASSPTAYYGYTF TGTGCCAGCAGCCCCACAGCTTACTATGGCTACACCTTC
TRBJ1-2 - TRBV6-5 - CASSQRQVDGYTF TGTGCCAGCAGTCAACGACAGGTTGATGGCTACACCTTC
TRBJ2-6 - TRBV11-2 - CASSLEGANVLTF TGTGCCAGCAGCTTGGAAGGGGCCAACGTCCTGACTTTC
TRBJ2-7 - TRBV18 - CASSLDGYEQYF TGTGCCAGCTCACTCGACGGTTACGAGCAGTACTTC
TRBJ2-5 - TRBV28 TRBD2 CASSSGGGETQYF TGTGCCAGCAGCAGCGGGGGGGGAGAGACCCAGTACTTC
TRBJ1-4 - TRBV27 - CASSLLGSTNEKLFF TGTGCCAGCAGTTTACTGGGTTCAACTAATGAAAAACTGTTTTTT
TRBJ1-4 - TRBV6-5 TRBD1 CASRGGGGGEKLFF TGTGCCAGCAGAGGAGGGGGCGGCGGTGAAAAACTGTTTTTT
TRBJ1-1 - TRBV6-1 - CASRGGLRAFF TGTGCCAGCAGAGGGGGGCTTCGAGCTTTCTTT
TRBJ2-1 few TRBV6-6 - CASSYPQSSDNEQFF TGTGCCAGCAGTTACCCCCAATCTAGCGACAATGAGCAGTTCTTC
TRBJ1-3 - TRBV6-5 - CASSFSSGNTIYF TGTGCCAGCAGTTTCAGCTCTGGAAACACCATATATTTT
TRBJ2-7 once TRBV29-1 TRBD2 CSSLLLAGERESYEQYF TGCAGCTCCCTATTATTAGCGGGAGAACGCGAGTCCTACGAGCAGTACTTC
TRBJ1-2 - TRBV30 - CAWSRTGAGQGTF TGTGCCTGGAGCCGCACAGGTGCAGGCCAAGGGACCTTC
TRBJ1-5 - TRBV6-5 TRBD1 CASSYSTGGDQPQHF TGTGCCAGCAGTTACTCGACAGGGGGGGATCAGCCCCAGCATTTT
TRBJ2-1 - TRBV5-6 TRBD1 CASSLGQGRNYNEQFF TGTGCCAGCAGCTTGGGACAGGGAAGGAATTACAATGAGCAGTTCTTC
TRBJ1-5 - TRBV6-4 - CASSDVGDPGGYSNQPQHF TGTGCCAGCAGTGACGTTGGGGACCCTGGAGGTTATAGCAATCAGCCCCAGCATTTT
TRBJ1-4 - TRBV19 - CASSIGGKKLFF TGTGCCAGTAGTATTGGCGGGAAAAAACTGTTTTTT
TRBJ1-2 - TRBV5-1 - CASSPNNIGGGYTF TGCGCCAGCAGCCCCAATAATATCGGAGGCGGCTACACCTTC
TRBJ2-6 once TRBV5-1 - CASSLTPPGANVLTF TGCGCCAGCAGCTTAACACCTCCTGGGGCCAACGTCCTGACTTTC
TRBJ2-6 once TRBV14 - CASSQGSYSGANVLTF TGTGCCAGCAGCCAAGGAAGCTACTCTGGGGCCAACGTCCTGACTTTC
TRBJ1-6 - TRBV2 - CASSGTGSSYNSPLHF TGTGCCAGCAGTGGCACAGGGAGCTCCTATAATTCACCCCTCCACTTT
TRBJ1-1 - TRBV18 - CASSPNFLDTEAFF TGTGCCAGCTCACCAAATTTTCTGGACACTGAAGCTTTCTTT
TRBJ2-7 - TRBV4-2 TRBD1 CASSQDIGQGTANF TGTGCCAGCAGCCAAGATATTGGCCAAGGGACAGCCAACTTC
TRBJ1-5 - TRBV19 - CASREGETQPQHF TGTGCCAGCAGGGAAGGGGAGACTCAGCCCCAGCATTTT
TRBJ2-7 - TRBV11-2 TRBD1 CASDRGQFNEQYF TGTGCCAGTGACAGGGGGCAATTCAACGAGCAGTACTTC
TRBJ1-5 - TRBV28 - CASSIYRVNQPQHF TGTGCCAGCAGTATCTACAGGGTCAATCAGCCCCAGCATTTT
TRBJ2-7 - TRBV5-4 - CASCPPGNLREQYF TGTGCCAGCTGTCCACCGGGGAACTTGCGGGAGCAGTACTTC
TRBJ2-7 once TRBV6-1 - CASSDRGAYEQYF TGTGCCAGCAGTGATAGAGGGGCGTACGAGCAGTACTTC